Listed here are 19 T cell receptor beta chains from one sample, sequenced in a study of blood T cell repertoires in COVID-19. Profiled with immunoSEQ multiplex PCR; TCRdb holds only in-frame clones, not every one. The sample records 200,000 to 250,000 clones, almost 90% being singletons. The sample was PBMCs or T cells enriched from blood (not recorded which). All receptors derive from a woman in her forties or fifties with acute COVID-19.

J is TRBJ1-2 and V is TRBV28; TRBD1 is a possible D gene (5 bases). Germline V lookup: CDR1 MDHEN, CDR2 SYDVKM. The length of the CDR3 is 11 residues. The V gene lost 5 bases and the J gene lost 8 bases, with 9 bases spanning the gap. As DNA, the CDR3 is TGTGCCAGCAGTCCCGGGGGAGGCTACACCTTC. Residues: CASSPGGGYTF.

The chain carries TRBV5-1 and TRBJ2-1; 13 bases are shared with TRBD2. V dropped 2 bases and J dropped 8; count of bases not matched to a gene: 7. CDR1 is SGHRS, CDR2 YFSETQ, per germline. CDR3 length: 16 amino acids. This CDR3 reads CASSFTGTSGDDEQFF. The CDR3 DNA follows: TGCGCCAGCAGCTTTACCGGGACTAGCGGGGATGATGAGCAGTTCTTC.

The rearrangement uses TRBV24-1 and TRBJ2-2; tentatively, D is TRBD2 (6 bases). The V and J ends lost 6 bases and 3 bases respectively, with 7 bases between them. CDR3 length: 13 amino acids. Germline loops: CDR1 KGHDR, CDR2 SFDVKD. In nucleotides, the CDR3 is TGTGCCACCAGTAGGAGGGACACCGGGGAGCTGTTTTTT. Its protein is CATSRRDTGELFF.

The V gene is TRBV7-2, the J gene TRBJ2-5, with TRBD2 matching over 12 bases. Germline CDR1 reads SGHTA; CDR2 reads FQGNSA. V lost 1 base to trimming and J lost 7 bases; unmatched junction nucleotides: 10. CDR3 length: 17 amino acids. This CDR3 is CASSLEASGRADGTQYF. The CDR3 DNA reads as TGTGCCAGCAGCTTAGAGGCTAGCGGGAGGGCAGACGGGACCCAGTACTTC.

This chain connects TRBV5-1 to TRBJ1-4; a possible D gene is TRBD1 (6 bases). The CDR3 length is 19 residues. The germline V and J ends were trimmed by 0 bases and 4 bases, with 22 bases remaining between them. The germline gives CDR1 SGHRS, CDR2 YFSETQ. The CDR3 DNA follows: TGCGCCAGCAGCTTGGAGACGGGCGCAGGGGTGGGCGGTAATGAAAAACTGTTTTTT. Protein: CASSLETGAGVGGNEKLFF.

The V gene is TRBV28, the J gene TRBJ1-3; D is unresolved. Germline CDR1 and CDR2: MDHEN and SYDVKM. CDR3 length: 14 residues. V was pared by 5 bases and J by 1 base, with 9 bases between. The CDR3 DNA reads TGTGCCAGCAGTGCAGGCCGATCTGGAAACACCATATATTTT. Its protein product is CASSAGRSGNTIYF.

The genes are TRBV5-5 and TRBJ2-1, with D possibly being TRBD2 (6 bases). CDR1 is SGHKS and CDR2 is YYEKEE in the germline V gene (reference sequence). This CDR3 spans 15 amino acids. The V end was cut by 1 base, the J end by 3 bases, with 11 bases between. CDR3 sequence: CASSLRDSRYNEQFF. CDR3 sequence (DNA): TGTGCCAGCAGCTTGAGGGACTCCCGCTACAATGAGCAGTTCTTC.

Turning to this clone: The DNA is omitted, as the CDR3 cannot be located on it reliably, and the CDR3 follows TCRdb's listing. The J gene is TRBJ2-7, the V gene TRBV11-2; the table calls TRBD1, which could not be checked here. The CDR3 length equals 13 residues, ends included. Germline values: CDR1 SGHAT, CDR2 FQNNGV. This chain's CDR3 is CASSFGPGGEQYF.

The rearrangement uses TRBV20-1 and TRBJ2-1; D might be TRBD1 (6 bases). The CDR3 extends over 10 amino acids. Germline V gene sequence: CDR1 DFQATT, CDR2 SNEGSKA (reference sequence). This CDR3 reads CTPTGNEQFF. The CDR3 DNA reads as TGCACCCCGACAGGCAATGAGCAGTTCTTC.

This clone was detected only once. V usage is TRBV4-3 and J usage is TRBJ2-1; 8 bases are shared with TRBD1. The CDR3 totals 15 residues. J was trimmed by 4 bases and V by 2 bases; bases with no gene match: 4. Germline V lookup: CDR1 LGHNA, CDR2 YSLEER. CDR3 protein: CASSQPDRGYNEQFF. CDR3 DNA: TGCGCCAGCAGCCAACCCGACAGGGGATACAATGAGCAGTTCTTC.

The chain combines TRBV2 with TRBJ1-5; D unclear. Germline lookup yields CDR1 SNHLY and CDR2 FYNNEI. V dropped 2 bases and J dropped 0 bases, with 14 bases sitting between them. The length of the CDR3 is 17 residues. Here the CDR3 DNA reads TGTGCCAGCAGTGAAAACAGTTTGTTGGCTAGCAATCAGCCCCAGCATTTT. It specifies CASSENSLLASNQPQHF.

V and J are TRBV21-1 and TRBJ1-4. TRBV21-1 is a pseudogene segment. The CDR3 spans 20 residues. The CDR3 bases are TGTGCCAGCAGCAAGCTGGCGGGACTCTTAATTGGGGGAATTAATGAAAAACTGTTTTTT. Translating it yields CASSKLAGLLIGGINEKLFF.

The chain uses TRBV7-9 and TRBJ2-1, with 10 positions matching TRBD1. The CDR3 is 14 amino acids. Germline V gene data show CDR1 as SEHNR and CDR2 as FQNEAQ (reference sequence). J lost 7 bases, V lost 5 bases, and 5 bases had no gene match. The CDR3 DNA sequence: TGTGCCAGCAGCCATGACAGGGGGCGGAATGAGCAGTTCTTC. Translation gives CASSHDRGRNEQFF.

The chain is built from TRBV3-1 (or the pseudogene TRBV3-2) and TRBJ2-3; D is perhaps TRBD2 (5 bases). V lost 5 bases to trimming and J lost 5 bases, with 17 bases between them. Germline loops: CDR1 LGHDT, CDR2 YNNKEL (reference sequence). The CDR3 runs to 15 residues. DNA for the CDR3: TGTGCCAGCAGCTCGCGCCGGGATGGAGGAGATACGCAGTATTTT. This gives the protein CASSSRRDGGDTQYF.

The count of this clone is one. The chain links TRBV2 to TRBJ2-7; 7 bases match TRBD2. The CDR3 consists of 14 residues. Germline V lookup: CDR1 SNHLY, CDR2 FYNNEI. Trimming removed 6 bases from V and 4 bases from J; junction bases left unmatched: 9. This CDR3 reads CASRDRRAGYEQYF. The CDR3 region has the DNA TGTGCCAGCAGAGACCGCAGAGCGGGATACGAGCAGTACTTC.

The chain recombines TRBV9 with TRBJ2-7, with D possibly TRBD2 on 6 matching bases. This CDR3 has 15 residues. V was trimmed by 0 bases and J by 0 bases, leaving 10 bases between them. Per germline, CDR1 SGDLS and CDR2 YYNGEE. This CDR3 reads CASSVGGISSYEQYF. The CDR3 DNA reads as TGTGCCAGCAGCGTAGGCGGGATTAGCTCCTACGAGCAGTACTTC.

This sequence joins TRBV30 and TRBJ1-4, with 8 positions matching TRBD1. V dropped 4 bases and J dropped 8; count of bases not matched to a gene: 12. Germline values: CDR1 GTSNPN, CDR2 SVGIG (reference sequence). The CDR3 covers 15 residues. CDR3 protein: CAWNVRGQGGEKLFF. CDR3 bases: TGTGCCTGGAACGTACGCGGACAGGGAGGAGAAAAACTGTTTTTT.

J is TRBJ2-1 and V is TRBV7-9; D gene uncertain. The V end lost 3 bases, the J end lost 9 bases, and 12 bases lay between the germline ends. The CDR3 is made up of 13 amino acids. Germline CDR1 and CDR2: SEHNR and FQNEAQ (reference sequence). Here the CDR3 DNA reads TGTGCCAGCAGCTTTGTACTCTCCCCTGAGCAGTTCTTC. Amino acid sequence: CASSFVLSPEQFF.

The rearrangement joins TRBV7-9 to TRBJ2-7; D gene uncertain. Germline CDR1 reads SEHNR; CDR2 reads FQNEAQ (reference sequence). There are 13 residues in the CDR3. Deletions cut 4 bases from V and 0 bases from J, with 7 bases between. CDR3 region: CASSYYLSYEQYF. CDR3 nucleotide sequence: TGTGCCAGCAGCTACTACCTCTCCTACGAGCAGTACTTC.